This TCR beta chain originates from a study of OX40 agonist ivuxolimab in advanced cancers. About the study: The mean age was approximately 60 years, ranging from about 20 to 85, with around four fifths of participants male. Prior therapy, whether anti-PD-1, anti-PD-L1 or anti-CTLA-4, was allowed, and approximately 37% had some.

Generated by immunoSEQ multiplex PCR, the TCRdb table keeps only in-frame clones and is missing some. The repertoire holds 20,000 to 25,000 clones, with approximately 91% as singletons. Concerning this clone: Its antigen remains unknown.

Whole-study results and caveats: Specificity for antigen went undetermined in the expanded peripheral T cells.

Germline values: CDR1 MNHNS, CDR2 SASEGT. The CDR3 is 13 residues long. V shed 6 bases and J shed 6 bases, with 12 bases lying between them. This TCR came from an adult with an advanced solid tumor such as melanoma, head and neck, liver or kidney cancer. Sequenced here: CD4+ or CD8+ T cells sorted from blood, sampled in a trial of the OX40 agonist ivuxolimab. The genes are TRBV6-1 and TRBJ1-5; D not resolved. CDR3 sequence reads: CASSPNPGQPQHF. The DNA for the CDR3 is TGTGCCAGCAGCCCTAACCCGGGTCAGCCCCAGCATTTT.